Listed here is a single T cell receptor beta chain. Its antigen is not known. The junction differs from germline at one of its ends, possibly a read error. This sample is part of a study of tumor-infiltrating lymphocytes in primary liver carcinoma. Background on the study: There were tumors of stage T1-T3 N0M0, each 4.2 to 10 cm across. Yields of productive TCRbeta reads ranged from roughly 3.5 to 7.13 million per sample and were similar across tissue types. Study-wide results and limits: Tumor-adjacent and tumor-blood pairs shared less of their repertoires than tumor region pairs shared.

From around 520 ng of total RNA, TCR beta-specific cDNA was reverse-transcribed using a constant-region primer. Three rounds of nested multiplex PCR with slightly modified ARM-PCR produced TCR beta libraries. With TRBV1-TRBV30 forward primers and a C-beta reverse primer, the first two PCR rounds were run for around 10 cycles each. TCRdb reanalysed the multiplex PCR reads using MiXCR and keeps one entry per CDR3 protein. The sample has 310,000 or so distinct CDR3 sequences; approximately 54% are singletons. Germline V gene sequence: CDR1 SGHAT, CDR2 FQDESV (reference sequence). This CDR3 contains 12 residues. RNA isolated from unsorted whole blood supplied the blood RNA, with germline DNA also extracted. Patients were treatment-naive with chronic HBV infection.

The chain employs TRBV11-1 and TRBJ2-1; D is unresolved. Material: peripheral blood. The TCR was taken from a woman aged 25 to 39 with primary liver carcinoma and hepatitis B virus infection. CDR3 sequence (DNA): TGTGCCAGCAGCTTAAACCGAAATGAGCGGTTCTTC. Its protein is CASSLNRNERFF.